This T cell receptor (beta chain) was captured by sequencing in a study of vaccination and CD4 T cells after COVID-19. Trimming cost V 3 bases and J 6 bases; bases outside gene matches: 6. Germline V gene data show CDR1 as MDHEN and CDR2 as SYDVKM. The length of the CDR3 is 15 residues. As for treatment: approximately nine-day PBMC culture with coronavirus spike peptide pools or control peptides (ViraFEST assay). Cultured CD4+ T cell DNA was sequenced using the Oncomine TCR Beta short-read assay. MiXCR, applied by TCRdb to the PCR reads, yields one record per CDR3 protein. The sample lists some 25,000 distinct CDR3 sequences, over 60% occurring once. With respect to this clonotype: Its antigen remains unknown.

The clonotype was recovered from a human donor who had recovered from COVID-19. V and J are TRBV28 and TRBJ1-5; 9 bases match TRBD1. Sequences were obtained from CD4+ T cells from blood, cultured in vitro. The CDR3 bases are TGTGCCAGCAGTTTGTCCGGGACAGGGCCTCAGCCCCAGCATTTT. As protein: CASSLSGTGPQPQHF.